The rows below give T cell receptor beta chains drawn from one sample of a study of identifying expanded T cells in peripheral blood. The method was immunoSEQ multiplex PCR; TCRdb's version includes in-frame clones alone and lacks a portion of them. The sample holds about 97,000 clones, roughly 88% seen once. Sequencing used blood. The source of these receptors is a person aged 18-70 years in good health. Both conserved end residues are part of each CDR3. D genes are given only for firm matches. Only some rows state a clone size, as once, few, many or a class for expanded clones.

D	J	size	V	DNA	CDR3
TRBD2	TRBJ2-3	NA	TRBV6-5	TGTGCCAGCAGTCACGGGGGGGCTCCAGATACGCAGTATTTT	CASSHGGAPDTQYF
NA	TRBJ1-1	once	TRBV7-2	TGTGCCAGCAGCTTATCAGTGAACACTGAAGCTTTCTTT	CASSLSVNTEAFF
NA	TRBJ1-6	NA	TRBV6-6	TGTGCCAGCAGTTACGGGTACCGAGAGAGCACCCTCCACTTT	CASSYGYRESTLHF
NA	TRBJ2-1	NA	TRBV5-8	TGTGCCAGCAGCTTGGAGGGGGATTATGAGCAGTTCTTC	CASSLEGDYEQFF
NA	TRBJ2-5	NA	TRBV4-1	TGCGCCAGCAGCCCACGAGGCAGGGGAGAGACCCAGTACTTC	CASSPRGRGETQYF
TRBD1	TRBJ2-3	NA	TRBV7-2	TGTGCCAGCAGCGCCTTGACAGGGAGCACAGATACGCAGTATTTT	CASSALTGSTDTQYF
NA	TRBJ2-1	once	TRBV4-3	TGCGCCAGCAGCCTCGGAGTGGGTTCCTACAATGAGCAGTTCTTC	CASSLGVGSYNEQFF
TRBD1	TRBJ1-2	NA	TRBV11-1	TGTGCCAGCAGCAAAAGGACAGGGGCCGACTATGGCTACACCTTC	CASSKRTGADYGYTF
NA	TRBJ1-1	few	TRBV30	TGTGCCTGGAGTGGACGGAGGAACACTGAAGCTTTCTTT	CAWSGRRNTEAFF
TRBD1	TRBJ1-4	NA	TRBV6-6	TGTGCCAGCAGTTACGACAGGGTCGAGGAACTGTTTTTT	CASSYDRVEELFF